Below, 32 T cell receptor beta chains from the same sample are listed, as sequenced in a study of T cells in Graves' hyperthyroidism and ophthalmopathy. Authors of the study amplified TCR beta CDR3 regions from RNA transcripts. Carried out on the TCR CDR3, a first-round RT-PCR used the HTBI primer set. TCRdb re-called the multiplex PCR reads through MiXCR, storing one row per CDR3 protein. The data contain over 700,000 distinct CDR3 sequences, around 19% of them seen just once; the ten biggest clones take up 16%. Sequenced material: blood. Receptors were obtained from a woman aged 45 to 65 with Graves' hyperthyroidism that later progressed to Graves' ophthalmopathy.

This clonotype was observed many times. DNA of the CDR3: TGTGCCAGCAGCCGGGAGGACAGCGACAATCAGCCCCAGCATTTT. It specifies CASSREDSDNQPQHF. The J gene is TRBJ1-5, the V gene TRBV7-8; tentatively, D is TRBD1 (6 bases). Germline V gene sequence: CDR1 SGHVS, CDR2 FQNEAQ. The CDR3 runs to 15 residues. V lost 5 bases to trimming and J lost 3 bases, with 14 bases between them.

This clonotype has only a few counts. The V and J genes are TRBV11-2 and TRBJ2-5; 8 bases fit TRBD1. Germline V gives CDR1 SGHAT, CDR2 FQNNGV. V gave up 3 bases and J gave up 2 bases; unmatched junction bases: 5. CDR3 length: 15 amino acids. This CDR3 is CASSFGTGGQETQYF. DNA for the CDR3: TGTGCCAGCAGCTTCGGGACAGGAGGACAAGAGACCCAGTACTTC.

This clonotype was detected ten times or more. In DNA form, the CDR3 reads TGTGCCAGCAGCTTAGGGACAGGGGACTCACCCCTCCACTTT. Translating it yields CASSLGTGDSPLHF. V is TRBV11-2 and J is TRBJ1-6, with TRBD1 matching over 9 bases. With 1 base clipped from V and 10 bases from J, the junction kept 2 bases outside the gene matches. Germline loops: CDR1 SGHAT, CDR2 FQNNGV. CDR3 length: 14 residues.

The sample holds a few counts of this clonotype. This sequence joins TRBV6-1 and TRBJ2-5; D not certain. CDR1 is MNHNS, CDR2 SASEGT, per germline. CDR3 size: 11 residues. The V gene lost 9 bases and the J gene lost 2 bases, with 7 bases spanning the gap. The CDR3: CASFGQETQYF. The DNA of the CDR3 is TGTGCCAGTTTCGGACAAGAGACCCAGTACTTC.

This chain joins TRBV6-2 or TRBV6-3 and TRBJ1-5, with TRBD1 matching 8 bases. CDR1 and CDR2 (germline): MNHEY, SVGEGT. V dropped 6 bases and J dropped 7; count of bases not matched to a gene: 5. The CDR3 extends over 13 amino acids. This CDR3 is CASSADRDQPQHF. The CDR3 DNA reads as TGTGCCAGCAGCGCGGACAGGGACCAGCCCCAGCATTTT.

This rearrangement joins TRBV20-1 to TRBJ2-7; D unclear. This CDR3 comprises 15 residues. Germline loops: CDR1 DFQATT, CDR2 SNEGSKA (reference sequence). Trimming removed 3 bases from V and 0 bases from J, with 15 bases in between. The CDR3 here is CSASWVSVSSYEQYF. The CDR3 DNA follows: TGCAGTGCTAGTTGGGTCAGCGTAAGCTCCTACGAGCAGTACTTC.

In its sample, this clonotype was seen many times. The chain carries TRBV12-3 or TRBV12-4 and TRBJ2-1; tentatively, D is TRBD2 (5 bases). V lost 6 bases and J 10 bases, leaving 16 bases between the germline ends. The CDR3 runs 13 residues. DNA of the CDR3: TGTGCCAGCAGCCTCGGGATCTCGTCCGAGCAGTTCTTC. Its translation: CASSLGISSEQFF.

Only a few counts were recorded for this clonotype. The J gene is TRBJ2-2, the V gene TRBV5-1; unclear D gene. The CDR3 sequence is 13 residues long. Between the trimmed V and J ends, which lost 2 bases and 4 bases, there was a span of 6 bases. Germline V CDR1 and CDR2: SGHRS, YFSETQ. This CDR3 is CASSLSLTGELFF. The DNA for the CDR3 is TGCGCCAGCAGCTTATCCCTCACCGGGGAGCTGTTTTTT.

This clonotype came up a few times. The CDR3 DNA follows: TGTGCCAGCAGGGTCCCCGGGGTGGATGGCTACACCTTC. Residues: CASRVPGVDGYTF. The chain has TRBV6-1 and TRBJ1-2, with unresolved D. The V gene lost 6 bases and the J gene lost 6 bases, with 14 bases spanning the gap. The CDR3 length is 13 residues. Germline CDR1 reads MNHNS; CDR2 reads SASEGT.

The sample holds many counts of this clonotype. V gene TRBV18 combines with J gene TRBJ1-5; tentatively, D is TRBD1 (6 bases). CDR1 KGHSH and CDR2 LQKENI come from the germline V gene. The germline V and J ends were trimmed by 2 bases and 15 bases, with 29 bases remaining between them. CDR3 size: 17 residues. CDR3: CASSPGGGASPNRPAHF. As DNA, the CDR3 is TGTGCCAGCTCACCAGGGGGGGGGGCGAGCCCAAACCGGCCAGCGCATTTT. The variable domain in full, completed from reference TRBV18 and TRBJ1-5, reads NAGVMQNPRHLVRRRGQEARLRCSPMKGHSHVYWYRQLPEEGLKFMVYLQKENIIDESGMPKERFSAEFPKEGPSILRIQQVVRGDSAAYFCASSPGGGASPNRPAHFGDGTRLSIL.

This clonotype was seen many times. V and J are TRBV6-5 and TRBJ1-5; perhaps TRBD1 as D (6 bases). Germline V gene sequence: CDR1 MNHEY, CDR2 SVGAGI. Trimming cost V 4 bases and J 2 bases, with 15 bases left between them. CDR3 length: 16 residues. DNA for the CDR3: TGTGCCAGCAGTTCGTCGTCCAGGGGTGGCAATCAGCCCCAGCATTTT. Amino acid sequence: CASSSSSRGGNQPQHF.

This clonotype has more than one count but fewer than ten. The chain has TRBV12-5 and TRBJ1-1, with D hard to call. V shed 1 base and J shed 7 bases, with 4 bases lying between them. There are 11 residues in the CDR3. Germline assignment: CDR1 LGHNT and CDR2 FRNRAP. The CDR3 region is CASGLGDEAFF. The CDR3 DNA reads TGTGCTAGTGGTTTGGGGGATGAAGCTTTCTTT.

This clonotype was counted many times. The chain recombines TRBV3-1 with TRBJ1-2; 9 bases agree with TRBD1. The junction had 1 base not matched to a gene; V was cut back by 1 base and J by 1 base. The CDR3 loop spans 15 amino acids. CDR1 and CDR2 from the germline V gene are LGHDT and YNNKEL (reference sequence). The CDR3: CASSQGDRVNYGYTF. CDR3 bases: TGTGCCAGCAGCCAAGGGGACAGGGTTAACTATGGCTACACCTTC.

This clonotype was found many times. J is TRBJ2-4 and V is TRBV12-3 or TRBV12-4, with 7 bases lining up with TRBD1. Unmatched junction bases numbered 18, after V lost 7 bases and J lost 12 bases. CDR3 length: 15 residues. The CDR3 nucleotides read TGTGCCAGCACCTACGGGCCAGGGGGTTTTATGTATCAGTACTTC. Protein product: CASTYGPGGFMYQYF.

In regard to this clonotype: One junction end disagrees with the germline gene, perhaps due to a read error. This chain links TRBV2 with TRBJ1-6; possible D gene TRBD1, 6 bases. Germline values: CDR1 SNHLY, CDR2 FYNNEI. The CDR3 length is 13 residues. The CDR3: CAGSKNRESPLHF. In nucleotides, the CDR3 is TGTGCCGGCAGTAAAAACAGGGAATCACCCCTCCACTTT.

This clonotype came up a few times. V usage is TRBV12-3 or TRBV12-4 and J usage is TRBJ1-6, with TRBD1 matching 11 bases. Trimming took 7 bases from V and 8 from J; bases not matched to a gene: 4. This CDR3 region has 14 residues. CDR3 residues: CASTLDRGHSPLHF. In DNA, the CDR3 is TGTGCCAGCACCCTGGACAGGGGGCATTCACCCCTCCACTTT.

This clonotype was observed a few times. This chain connects TRBV13 to TRBJ1-6, with TRBD1 identical over 7 bases. V was pared by 5 bases and J by 9 bases, with 19 bases of the junction left unmatched. CDR3 length: 18 residues. Germline V gene lookup returns CDR1 PRHDT and CDR2 FYEKMQ (reference sequence). DNA for the CDR3: TGTGCCAGCAGCCGACGGGACAGTCTAATACCGAAATCTTCACCCCTCCACTTT. Protein sequence: CASSRRDSLIPKSSPLHF.

This clonotype was counted many times. The chain carries TRBV30 and TRBJ2-1; TRBD2 aligns across 8 bases. The CDR3 runs to 16 residues. Trimming cost V 3 bases and J 4 bases; bases outside gene matches: 11. Germline V gives CDR1 GTSNPN, CDR2 SVGIG (reference sequence). CDR3 sequence (DNA): TGTGCCTGGAGGCTCGCTGGGAGCGGGGGTTACAATGAGCAGTTCTTC. This codes for CAWRLAGSGGYNEQFF. Variable domain in full (rest from reference TRBV30 and TRBJ2-1): SQTIHQWPATLVQPVGSPLSLECTVEGTSNPNLYWYRQAAGRGLQLLFYSVGIGQISSEVPQNLSASRPQDRQFILSSKKLLLSDSGFYLCAWRLAGSGGYNEQFFGPGTRLTVL.

This rearrangement joins TRBV13 to TRBJ2-2; 9 nucleotides match TRBD2. In germline, CDR1 is PRHDT, CDR2 FYEKMQ (reference sequence). This CDR3 is 16 amino acids long. V dropped 6 bases and J dropped 7; count of bases not matched to a gene: 12. The CDR3 DNA reads TGTGCCAGCAGTAACCCCGGGACTAGCAATCTCGGGGAGCTGTTTTTT. As protein: CASSNPGTSNLGELFF.

The chain couples TRBV7-9 to TRBJ2-1; 9 bases map to TRBD2. Looked up from germline, CDR1 is SEHNR and CDR2 is FQNEAQ (reference sequence). V was clipped by 5 bases and J by 10 bases; unmatched bases: 9. CDR3 length: 14 amino acids. CDR3 residues: CASSRTSGSMEQFF. CDR3 in DNA: TGTGCCAGCAGCAGAACTAGCGGGTCCATGGAGCAGTTCTTC.

The gene calls are TRBV7-9 and TRBJ2-7; 7 bases are a match to TRBD1. V shed 6 bases and J 5 bases; nucleotides not matched to a gene: 7. The germline gives CDR1 SEHNR, CDR2 FQNEAQ (reference sequence). CDR3 length equals 13 residues. The CDR3 protein is CASRLQGIDEQYF. The CDR3 coding sequence is TGTGCCAGCAGATTACAGGGGATCGACGAGCAGTACTTC.

The sample holds many counts of this clonotype. The genes are TRBV20-1 and TRBJ2-5; possibly TRBD1 for D (6 bases). The CDR3 is 12 residues long. Trimming took 7 bases from V and 1 from J, leaving 10 bases between them. Per the germline V gene, CDR1 is DFQATT and CDR2 is SNEGSKA (reference sequence). DNA for the CDR3: TGCAGTGTTGGGACACTCCAAGAGACCCAGTACTTC. Translating it yields CSVGTLQETQYF.

The chain is built from TRBV9 and TRBJ1-1; TRBD1 is a possible D gene (5 bases). The V gene lost 5 bases and the J gene lost 2 bases, with 22 bases spanning the gap. The CDR3 length is 17 residues. Germline V gene lookup returns CDR1 SGDLS and CDR2 YYNGEE. CDR3 sequence reads: CASSYSNGGSENTEAFF. The CDR3, as DNA: TGTGCCAGCAGTTACTCGAATGGGGGTTCGGAAAACACTGAAGCTTTCTTT.

This clonotype was picked up many times. This sequence joins TRBV27 and TRBJ2-5, with D unresolved. Trimming took 1 base from V and 2 from J, leaving 5 bases between them. Germline lookup yields CDR1 MNHEY and CDR2 SMNVEV (reference sequence). CDR3 size: 13 residues. This CDR3 reads CASSLFQQETQYF. The DNA of the CDR3 is TGTGCCAGCAGTTTATTCCAACAAGAGACCCAGTACTTC.

The sample holds many counts of this clonotype. The gene calls are TRBV3-1 and TRBJ1-4; a possible D gene is TRBD1 (5 bases). The CDR3 sequence is 16 residues long. Between the trimmed V and J ends, which lost 1 base and 8 bases, there was a span of 17 bases. CDR1 LGHDT and CDR2 YNNKEL come from the germline V gene (reference sequence). This chain's CDR3 is CASSQVTGAGTEKLFF. The CDR3 DNA follows: TGTGCCAGCAGCCAAGTTACCGGGGCAGGAACCGAAAAACTGTTTTTT. Based on the CDR3 plus reference TRBV3-1 and TRBJ1-4, the full variable domain is DTAVSQTPKYLVTQMGNDKSIKCEQNLGHDTMYWYKQDSKKFLKIMFSYNNKELIINETVPNRFSPKSPDKAHLNLHINSLELGDSAVYFCASSQVTGAGTEKLFFGSGTQLSVL.

On this clonotype: Mismatch with germline at one junction end may stem from a read error. The V gene is TRBV7-2, the J gene TRBJ2-5; TRBD2 might be the D (5 bases). This CDR3 spans 13 amino acids. Looked up from germline, CDR1 is SGHTA and CDR2 is FQGNSA. Here the CDR3 reads CASSLAPGETQYF. The CDR3 nucleotides are TGTGCCAGCAGCCTAGCCCCCGGGGAGACCCAGTACTTC.

The CDR3 coding sequence is TGCAGTGCTAGTATAACCGGGACAGGGGATTTCCTCCACTTT. Translating gives CSASITGTGDFLHF. V and J are TRBV20-1 and TRBJ1-6, with 10 nucleotides matching TRBD1. The germline V gene encodes CDR1 DFQATT and CDR2 SNEGSKA (reference sequence). The junction had 11 bases not matched to a gene; V was cut back by 3 bases and J by 15 bases. This CDR3 has 14 amino acids.

At least ten counts were recorded for this clonotype. The CDR3 loop reads CASTPRGVGYNEQFF. The CDR3 DNA sequence: TGTGCCAGCACCCCTCGAGGGGTCGGCTACAATGAGCAGTTCTTC. The rearrangement uses TRBV12-3 or TRBV12-4 and TRBJ2-1, with D tentatively TRBD1 or TRBD2 (5 bases each). The length of the CDR3 is 15 residues. Trimming took off 7 bases at V and 3 bases at J, with 16 bases between the two ends.

This clonotype was detected many times. J is TRBJ1-2 and V is TRBV2; D ambiguous. The germline V gene encodes CDR1 SNHLY and CDR2 FYNNEI. The CDR3 spans 15 residues. V gave up 0 bases and J gave up 4 bases, with 12 bases separating them. The CDR3 DNA follows: TGTGCCAGCAGTGAAGCCCCCAATCCCGCCTATGGCTACACCTTC. Its translation is CASSEAPNPAYGYTF.

The chain has TRBV7-9 and TRBJ1-2, with 7 bases lining up with TRBD1. The germline gives CDR1 SEHNR, CDR2 FQNEAQ (reference sequence). The V segment lost 1 base and the J segment 4 bases; nucleotides outside the gene matches: 6. CDR3 length: 15 amino acids. As DNA, the CDR3 is TGTGCCAGCAGCTTAGGCAGGGGGGCGGCCTATGGCTACACCTTC. Its protein is CASSLGRGAAYGYTF.

This clonotype was counted a few times. V gene TRBV7-9 combines with J gene TRBJ1-4, with D possibly being TRBD1 (6 bases). The CDR3 spans 13 residues. Germline assignment: CDR1 SEHNR and CDR2 FQNEAQ (reference sequence). Trimming cost V 5 bases and J 10 bases, with 14 bases left between them. The CDR3 protein is CASSPDSRGKLFF. The DNA of the CDR3 is TGTGCCAGCAGCCCGGACAGTCGCGGAAAACTGTTTTTT.

In this sample, this clonotype turned up many times. J is TRBJ1-5 and V is TRBV2; tentatively, D is TRBD1 (5 bases). CDR3 length: 17 residues. Looked up from germline, CDR1 is SNHLY and CDR2 is FYNNEI. With 1 base removed from V and 6 bases from J, the gap between germline ends came to 19 bases. The CDR3 region is CASSEGWGGLVRQPQHF. The DNA for the CDR3 is TGTGCCAGCAGTGAAGGGTGGGGGGGTCTAGTTCGTCAGCCCCAGCATTTT.